The 17 T cell receptor beta chains below come from one sample, sequenced in a study of blood T cell repertoires in COVID-19. This table comes from immunoSEQ multiplex PCR, and its TCRdb copy is limited to in-frame clones, with some not included. The sample holds about 400,000 clones, about 86% seen once. The sequenced sample consisted of peripheral blood. These receptors all come from a woman aged 55-69 years with COVID-19, enrolled during active disease.

The chain employs TRBV7-2 and TRBJ2-7; perhaps TRBD1 as D (6 bases). V lost 5 bases and J 5 bases, leaving 19 bases between the germline ends. CDR1 and CDR2 from the germline V gene are SGHTA and FQGNSA. The CDR3 consists of 15 residues. The DNA of the CDR3 is TGTGCCAGCAGCCCCCGGACAGCCCCTACCGACGAGCAGTACTTC. Amino acid sequence: CASSPRTAPTDEQYF.

The rearrangement links TRBV10-3 to TRBJ2-3; D not resolved. Germline lookup yields CDR1 ENHRY and CDR2 SYGVKD. The germline V and J ends were trimmed by 8 bases and 3 bases, with 12 bases remaining between them. The CDR3 covers 13 residues. Here the CDR3 DNA reads TGTGCCATCTGTAGTAGCCCAACAGATACGCAGTATTTT. It codes for CAICSSPTDTQYF.

The gene calls are TRBV20-1 and TRBJ1-5; perhaps TRBD1 as D (5 bases). Trimming stripped 3 bases from V and 2 bases from J, with 14 bases between. This CDR3 region has 15 residues. The V gene's germline CDR1 is DFQATT and CDR2 SNEGSKA (reference sequence). The CDR3: CSASPQGLGNQPQHF. In nucleotides, the CDR3 is TGCAGTGCTAGTCCTCAGGGTCTCGGCAATCAGCCCCAGCATTTT.

This clone has a handful of counts. The rearrangement uses TRBV19 and TRBJ2-3; TRBD2 aligns across 7 bases. Germline loops: CDR1 LNHDA, CDR2 SQIVND (reference sequence). J gave up 0 bases and V 3 bases, and 6 bases lay outside the gene matches. The CDR3 length is 16 residues. CDR3 sequence (DNA): TGTGCCAGTAGTATTTCGGCCGGGGGGAGCACAGATACGCAGTATTTT. Amino acids: CASSISAGGSTDTQYF.

This chain uses TRBV19 with TRBJ1-6; D is perhaps TRBD1 (5 bases). The V gene's germline CDR1 is LNHDA and CDR2 SQIVND (reference sequence). V was trimmed by 7 bases and J by 0 bases, leaving 10 bases between them. This CDR3 has 15 amino acids. DNA for the CDR3: TGTGCCAGTAAAGGGGTGAGCTCCTATAATTCACCCCTCCACTTT. It translates to CASKGVSSYNSPLHF.

This clone came up once. V is TRBV9 and J is TRBJ2-7; the match to TRBD1 covers 9 bases. V gave up 4 bases and J gave up 3 bases; unmatched junction bases: 5. The germline gives CDR1 SGDLS, CDR2 YYNGEE. CDR3 length: 14 residues. CDR3 residues: CASSTSDRGYEQYF. As DNA, the CDR3 is TGTGCCAGCAGCACCTCGGACAGGGGCTACGAGCAGTACTTC.

The chain recombines TRBV30 with TRBJ2-7, with D possibly matching TRBD2 (5 bases). The CDR3 runs to 11 residues. V lost 2 bases and J 10 bases, leaving 12 bases between the germline ends. Germline assignment: CDR1 GTSNPN and CDR2 SVGIG (reference sequence). The CDR3 bases are TGTGCCTGGAGTTCTTTACGGGAACAGTACTTC. Protein sequence: CAWSSLREQYF.

The chain combines TRBV18 with TRBJ1-2; tentative D call: TRBD1 (5 bases). Deletions cut 0 bases from V and 7 bases from J, with 9 bases between. The CDR3 runs 13 residues. Germline CDR1 reads KGHSH; CDR2 reads LQKENI. The CDR3 DNA reads as TGTGCCAGCTCACCACCATATGGGGCTGGCTACACCTTC. Translated, it gives CASSPPYGAGYTF.

V and J are TRBV6-5 and TRBJ2-3, with TRBD1 as a possible D gene (5 bases). CDR1 and CDR2 (germline): MNHEY, SVGAGI. The CDR3 covers 16 residues. Deletions cut 0 bases from V and 7 bases from J, with 17 bases between. CDR3 residues: CASSYSAGSGANTQYF. The CDR3, as DNA: TGTGCCAGCAGTTACTCTGCAGGGTCTGGGGCTAATACGCAGTATTTT.

The J gene is TRBJ1-1, the V gene TRBV10-3, with 8 bases matching TRBD1. V was pared by 6 bases and J by 4 bases, with 4 bases of the junction left unmatched. Looked up from germline, CDR1 is ENHRY and CDR2 is SYGVKD. This CDR3 spans 13 amino acids. For the CDR3, the DNA is TGTGCCATCAGACCTACAGGGGGCACTGAAGCTTTCTTT. Its translation is CAIRPTGGTEAFF.

This clone came up once. The chain has TRBV5-1 and TRBJ2-7; D gene ambiguous. CDR3 length equals 15 residues. Germline-derived CDR1 and CDR2 are SGHRS and YFSETQ. Trimming took 0 bases from V and 1 from J, leaving 11 bases between them. The CDR3 protein is CASSLDFLRSYEQYF. The CDR3, as DNA: TGCGCCAGCAGCTTGGACTTTCTCAGGTCCTACGAGCAGTACTTC.

The chain joins TRBV11-3 to TRBJ2-5; 13 bases agree with TRBD2. CDR3 length equals 16 residues. Germline V gives CDR1 SGHNT, CDR2 YENEEA. V gave up 1 base and J gave up 3 bases; unmatched junction bases: 2. CDR3 bases: TGTGCCAGCAGCTTAGGACTAGCGGGGGGCGAAGAGACCCAGTACTTC. This gives the protein CASSLGLAGGEETQYF.

The chain employs TRBV11-3 and TRBJ2-2; D gene uncertain. V was shortened by 4 bases and J by 6 bases, with 6 bases between the two germline ends. Germline loops: CDR1 SGHNT, CDR2 YENEEA. The CDR3 extends over 12 amino acids. The CDR3 region has the DNA TGTGCCAGCAGCTACACACCCGGGGAGCTGTTTTTT. It encodes CASSYTPGELFF.

The chain joins TRBV7-9 to TRBJ1-4, with TRBD1 matching 9 bases. The V segment lost 10 bases and the J segment 0 bases; nucleotides outside the gene matches: 9. The germline CDR1 and CDR2 sequences are SEHNR and FQNEAQ (reference sequence). This CDR3 region has 16 residues. The CDR3 region is CATGGTGISTNEKLFF. DNA for the CDR3: TGTGCCACCGGGGGGACAGGGATTTCAACTAATGAAAAACTGTTTTTT.

V is TRBV25-1 and J is TRBJ2-1; 9 bases are shared with TRBD2. Unmatched junction bases numbered 0, after V lost 1 base and J lost 2 bases. This CDR3 spans 15 amino acids. Germline CDR1 MGHDK, CDR2 SYGVNS. The CDR3, as DNA: TGTGCCAGCAGTGAATGGACTAGCGCCTACAATGAGCAGTTCTTC. Translated, it gives CASSEWTSAYNEQFF.

This rearrangement joins TRBV29-1 to TRBJ2-5; no definite D call. Deletions cut 5 bases from V and 2 bases from J, with 9 bases between. The CDR3 runs to 12 residues. In germline, CDR1 is SQVTM, CDR2 ANQGSEA. The CDR3 protein is CSVIGGQETQYF. CDR3 in DNA: TGCAGCGTTATCGGCGGACAAGAGACCCAGTACTTC.

V is TRBV11-2 and J is TRBJ2-3, with TRBD2 as a possible D gene (5 bases). V lost 5 bases, J lost 4 bases, and 13 bases lay in between. From germline, CDR1 is SGHAT and CDR2 FQNNGV. The CDR3 contains 14 residues. The CDR3 spells CASSPAGSADTQYF. In nucleotides, the CDR3 is TGTGCCAGCAGCCCGGCTGGGAGCGCAGATACGCAGTATTTT. Using reference TRBV11-2 and TRBJ2-3 for the parts outside the CDR3, the full variable domain is EAGVAQSPRYKIIEKRQSVAFWCNPISGHATLYWYQQILGQGPKLLIQFQNNGVVDDSQLPKDRFSAERLKGVDSTLKIQPAKLEDSAVYLCASSPAGSADTQYFGPGTRLTVL.